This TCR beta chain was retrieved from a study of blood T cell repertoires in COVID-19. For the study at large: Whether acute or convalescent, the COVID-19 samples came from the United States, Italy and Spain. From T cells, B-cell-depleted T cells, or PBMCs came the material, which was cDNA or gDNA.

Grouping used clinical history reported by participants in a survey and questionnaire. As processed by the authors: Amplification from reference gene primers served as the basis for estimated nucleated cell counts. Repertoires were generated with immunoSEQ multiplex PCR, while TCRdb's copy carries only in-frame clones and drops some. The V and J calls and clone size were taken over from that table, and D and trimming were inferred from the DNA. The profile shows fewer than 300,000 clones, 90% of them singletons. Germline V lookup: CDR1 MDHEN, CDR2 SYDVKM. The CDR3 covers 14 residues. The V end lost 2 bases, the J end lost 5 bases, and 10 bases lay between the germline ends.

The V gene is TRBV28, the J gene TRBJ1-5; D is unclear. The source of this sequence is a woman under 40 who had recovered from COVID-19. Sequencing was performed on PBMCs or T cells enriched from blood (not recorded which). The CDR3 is CASSLTAAHQPQHF. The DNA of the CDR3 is TGTGCCAGCAGTTTAACAGCCGCCCATCAGCCCCAGCATTTT.